Given below is one TCR beta chain in context. Its target is not known. Into CD45RA+ naive and CD45RA-negative memory subsets, the CD4+ cells were split. After removal of 0 bases from V and 8 bases from J, the junction contained 9 bases not matched to a gene. Germline V CDR1 and CDR2: SGHDT, YYEEEE. The CDR3 is 15 residues long. Using immunoSEQ multiplex PCR, the repertoire was profiled, and TCRdb retains in-frame clones only, with some absent. The table shows a few million clones, with approximately 90% occurring only once. The data derive from a study of shared clonotypes between healthy human individuals. Findings of the study overall: Larger estimated richness was generally recorded for naive subsets relative to memory subsets.

The source is a man aged 18 to 30 in good health. Some clones in this sample may be carry-over from other donors' samples. The chain couples TRBV5-6 to TRBJ2-3; TRBD2 matches 7 bases. The source material was naive CD4+ T cells from PBMCs. The subset was: CD45RA+ positively selected. The DNA of the CDR3 is TGTGCCAGCAGCTTGGGCGGGAGCCGGTCGGCTACGCAGTATTTT. It is translated as CASSLGGSRSATQYF.